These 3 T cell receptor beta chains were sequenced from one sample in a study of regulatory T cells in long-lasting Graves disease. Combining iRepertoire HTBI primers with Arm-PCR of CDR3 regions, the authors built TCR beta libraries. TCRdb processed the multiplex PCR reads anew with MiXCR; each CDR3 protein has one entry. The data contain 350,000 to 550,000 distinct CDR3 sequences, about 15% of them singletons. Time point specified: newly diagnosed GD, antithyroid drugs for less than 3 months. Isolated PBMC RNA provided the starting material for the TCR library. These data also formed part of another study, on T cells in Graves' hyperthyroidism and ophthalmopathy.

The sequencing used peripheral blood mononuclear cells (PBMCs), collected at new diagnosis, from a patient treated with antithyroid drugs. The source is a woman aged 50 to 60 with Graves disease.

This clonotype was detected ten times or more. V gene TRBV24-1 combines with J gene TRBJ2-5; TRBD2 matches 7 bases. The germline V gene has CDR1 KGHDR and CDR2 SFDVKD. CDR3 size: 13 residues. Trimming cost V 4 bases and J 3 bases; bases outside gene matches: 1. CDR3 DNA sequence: TGTGCCACCAGTGAGGCGGGGGAAGAGACCCAGTACTTC. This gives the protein CATSEAGEETQYF.

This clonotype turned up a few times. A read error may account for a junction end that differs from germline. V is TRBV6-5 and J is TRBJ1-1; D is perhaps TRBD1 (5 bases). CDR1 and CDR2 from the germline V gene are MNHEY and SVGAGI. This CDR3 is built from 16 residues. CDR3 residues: CGSSSQGSELNTEAFF. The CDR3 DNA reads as TGTGGCAGCAGTTCCCAGGGTTCAGAACTGAACACTGAAGCTTTCTTT.

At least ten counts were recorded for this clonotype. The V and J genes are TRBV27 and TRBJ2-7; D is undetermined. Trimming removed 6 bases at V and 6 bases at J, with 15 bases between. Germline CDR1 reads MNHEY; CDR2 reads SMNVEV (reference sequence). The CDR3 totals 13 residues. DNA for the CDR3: TGTGCCAGCAGCCAAGGGTCCTGGGGCGAGCAGTACTTC. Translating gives CASSQGSWGEQYF.